Listed below are T cell receptor beta chains from one sample, sequenced in a study of blood T cell repertoires in COVID-19. Method: immunoSEQ multiplex PCR; TCRdb's copy keeps in-frame clones and lacks some. The sample has some 240,000 clones, 84% seen once. Sequenced: peripheral blood. These receptors were taken from a woman in her thirties or forties who had recovered from COVID-19. Both conserved end residues are part of each CDR3. A D gene is named only where the DNA matches it firmly. Size tells how often a clone was seen (once, few, many) or the class of an expanded clone, and some rows leave it out.

once,TRBV6-4,TRBD1,TRBJ2-3,TGTGCCAGCAGTGACCACACTGGGACAGGGACCACAGATACGCAGTATTTT,CASSDHTGTGTTDTQYF
-,TRBV5-6,-,TRBJ1-2,TGTGCCAGCAGGTCGGACAGCTACTATGGCTACACCTTC,CASRSDSYYGYTF
-,TRBV6-5,TRBD1,TRBJ2-2,TGTGCCAGCAGACAGGGGTTCGACACCGGGGAGCTGTTTTTT,CASRQGFDTGELFF
-,TRBV19,TRBD2,TRBJ2-3,TGTGCCAGTAGTAAGGGGACTAGCGGGGGGGGAGATACGCAGTATTTT,CASSKGTSGGGDTQYF
-,TRBV12-3/TRBV12-4,-,TRBJ1-5,TGTGCCAGCAGTACACAGGAGTATCAGCCCCAGCATTTT,CASSTQEYQPQHF
-,TRBV9,-,TRBJ1-4,TGTGCCAGCAGCGTAGTGGAGGGGAGAGGTGAAAAACTGTTTTTT,CASSVVEGRGEKLFF
once,TRBV5-1,TRBD1,TRBJ2-7,TGCGCCAGCAGCCCCGAGACAGGGGTTCGCTACGAGCAGTACTTC,CASSPETGVRYEQYF
once,TRBV6-5,TRBD1,TRBJ2-5,TGTGCCAGCAGTTGGGGACAGGGGGGAGAGACCCAGTACTTC,CASSWGQGGETQYF
-,TRBV27,TRBD1,TRBJ2-1,TGTGCCAGCAGACTGACAGGGGAGGACTACAATGAGCAGTTCTTC,CASRLTGEDYNEQFF
-,TRBV5-1,-,TRBJ1-1,TGCGCCAGCAGCTTGGATGGCGGAACGGCTTTCTTT,CASSLDGGTAFF
-,TRBV19,-,TRBJ1-5,TGTGCCAGTACCCCCCTGCAGGGTCAGCCCCAGCATTTT,CASTPLQGQPQHF
-,TRBV15,TRBD2,TRBJ2-3,TGTGCCACCGGACTAGCGGGGGTTCCAAGGGCGTATTTT,CATGLAGVPRAYF
-,TRBV7-2,-,TRBJ1-5,TGTGCCAGCAGCTTCCAGGGGATCCAGCCCCAGCATTTT,CASSFQGIQPQHF
once,TRBV2,-,TRBJ1-3,TGTGCCAGCATGCTAATCAGGGGTTTGGCTGGAAACACCATATATTTT,CASMLIRGLAGNTIYF
once,TRBV19,-,TRBJ1-4,TGTGCCAGTAGTACAGGGGTTGGAGAAAAACTGTTTTTT,CASSTGVGEKLFF
-,TRBV11-2,-,TRBJ2-1,TGTGCCAGCAGCCAGACGATAGGGAGTCACGAATACAATGAGCAGTTCTTC,CASSQTIGSHEYNEQFF
-,TRBV5-1,TRBD1,TRBJ1-2,TGCGCCAGCAGGGGGACAGAGAGATACAACTATGGCTACACCTTC,CASRGTERYNYGYTF
-,TRBV19,TRBD1,TRBJ2-3,TGTGCCAGTAGAGGGACAGGGGCAGATACGCAGTATTTT,CASRGTGADTQYF
once,TRBV19,TRBD1,TRBJ1-5,TGTGCCAGTAGTCCAGGACAGGGTCTTAATCAGCCCCAGCATTTT,CASSPGQGLNQPQHF
-,TRBV28,TRBD1,TRBJ1-2,TGTGCCAGCAATGAACAGGGGGCGAACGCCTATGGCTACACCTTC,CASNEQGANAYGYTF
-,TRBV28,TRBD2,TRBJ2-2,TGTGCCAGCAGTGGGCTAGCTGGGAGGGCCGGGGAGCTGTTTTTT,CASSGLAGRAGELFF
-,TRBV28,-,TRBJ2-3,TGTGCCAGCAGTTTCCCAGGGGGGTTTGGAGATACGCAGTATTTT,CASSFPGGFGDTQYF
few,TRBV3-1/TRBV3-2,TRBD1,TRBJ1-1,TGTGCCAGCAGCCAACCCACAGGGGGCACTGAAGCTTTCTTT,CASSQPTGGTEAFF
-,TRBV2,TRBD1,TRBJ1-4,TGTGCCAGCAGTGAAGGGCGGGGACAGAATGAAAAACTGTTTTTT,CASSEGRGQNEKLFF
-,TRBV5-1,TRBD1,TRBJ2-2,TGCGCCAGCAGCTTGAGGGGACCCCGGGACAGGCTCACCGGGGAGCTGTTTTTT,CASSLRGPRDRLTGELFF
-,TRBV6-5,TRBD1,TRBJ2-7,TGTGCCAGCAGCCTCCGACAGGGGAGTAACTACGAGCAGTACTTC,CASSLRQGSNYEQYF
-,TRBV29-1,-,TRBJ1-4,TGCAGCGTATGGTATCAGGGTGGAGAGGAAAAACTGTTTTTT,CSVWYQGGEEKLFF
-,TRBV27,-,TRBJ2-1,TGTGCCAGCAGTTTGAGTACCTACAATGAGCAGTTCTTC,CASSLSTYNEQFF
-,TRBV15,TRBD1,TRBJ2-3,TGTGCCACCAGCAGAAGACAGGGGGTCACAGATACGCAGTATTTT,CATSRRQGVTDTQYF
-,TRBV5-6,-,TRBJ1-1,TGTGCCAGCAGCCATGGGCAGGGTCGTGGGAACACTGAAGCTTTCTTT,CASSHGQGRGNTEAFF
-,TRBV6-5,-,TRBJ1-2,TGTGCCAGCAGTCCCGACGGGGTTGTTGGCTATGGCTACACCTTC,CASSPDGVVGYGYTF
once,TRBV7-2,-,TRBJ2-3,TGTGCCAGCAGCTTAAAATTCGGGGGGCGCACAGATACGCAGTATTTT,CASSLKFGGRTDTQYF
-,TRBV3-1/TRBV3-2,-,TRBJ2-1,TGTGCCAGCAGCCACGCGCCTAGCTCCAATGAGCAGTTCTTC,CASSHAPSSNEQFF
-,TRBV10-1,-,TRBJ1-5,TGCGCCAGCAGTGAGAACACAGATCAGCCCCAGCATTTT,CASSENTDQPQHF
few,TRBV5-5,-,TRBJ1-1,TGTGCCAGCAGCTCCACTGGAAGGGGCAGGAACACTGAAGCTTTCTTT,CASSSTGRGRNTEAFF
-,TRBV28,-,TRBJ1-3,TGTGCCAGCAGTTTATGGGGGGCCCTTAGCTCTGGAAACACCATATATTTT,CASSLWGALSSGNTIYF
-,TRBV11-3,-,TRBJ2-7,TGTGCCAGCAGCTTATACTACGAGCAGTACTTC,CASSLYYEQYF
-,TRBV28,-,TRBJ1-6,TGTGCCAGCAGTTCCTCCGAAAACCGGAGCCTCCACTTT,CASSSSENRSLHF
once,TRBV30,TRBD1,TRBJ2-2,TGTGCCTGGAGCTGGGACAGGAGCGGCGAGGCCACCGGGGAGCTGTTTTTT,CAWSWDRSGEATGELFF
-,TRBV2,-,TRBJ1-5,TGTGCCAGCAGCTCTACAGGTACAAATCAGCCCCAGCATTTT,CASSSTGTNQPQHF
-,TRBV14,-,TRBJ1-1,TGTGCCAGCAGCCAAGATAGGTACAGGGAGGAAGCTTTCTTT,CASSQDRYREEAFF
-,TRBV29-1,TRBD1,TRBJ2-5,TGCAGCGTTCAACAGGGGGCAGGAGAGACCCAGTACTTC,CSVQQGAGETQYF
few,TRBV10-3,TRBD2,TRBJ2-7,TGTGCCATCAGTACCCTAGCGGGGGGACCCTACGAGCAGTACTTC,CAISTLAGGPYEQYF
-,TRBV6-1,TRBD1,TRBJ1-2,TGTGCCAGCAGTGAGACAGGGATGGGCTTGGGTGGCTACACCTTC,CASSETGMGLGGYTF
-,TRBV6-5,-,TRBJ1-1,TGTGCCAGCATCGTGAACACTGAAGCTTTCTTT,CASIVNTEAFF
-,TRBV5-1,TRBD1,TRBJ2-3,TGCGCCAGCAGCCAGTGGGGACAGGGCCAAGGTACGCAGTATTTT,CASSQWGQGQGTQYF
few,TRBV5-1,TRBD2,TRBJ2-7,TGCGCCAGCAGACTAGCGGGGGGAACCGACTACTCCTACGAGCAGTACTTC,CASRLAGGTDYSYEQYF
-,TRBV6-5,-,TRBJ2-7,TGTGCCAGCAGGATAGATTTGGTCAGGGTAAACGAGCAGTACTTC,CASRIDLVRVNEQYF
-,TRBV4-2,-,TRBJ1-5,TGTGCCAGCAGCCCTGGGGGGGGTAATCAGCCCCAGCATTTT,CASSPGGGNQPQHF
-,TRBV7-9,-,TRBJ2-7,TGTGCCAGCAGTGTCAATACAGCCCACTACGAGCAGTACTTC,CASSVNTAHYEQYF
once,TRBV6-5,-,TRBJ1-6,TGTGCCAGCAGTTACGAACTCTCCTATAATTCACCCCTCCACTTT,CASSYELSYNSPLHF
-,TRBV28,TRBD2,TRBJ2-7,TGTGCCAGCACTTTCGGCGGGACTAACTACGAGCAGTACTTC,CASTFGGTNYEQYF
-,TRBV5-1,TRBD1,TRBJ1-6,TGCGCCAGCAGCTCTCGGGGGACAGAGAATTCACCCCTCCACTTT,CASSSRGTENSPLHF
-,TRBV3-1/TRBV3-2,-,TRBJ2-3,TGTGCCAGCAGCCAAGGGATTAGCTCCGTCACAGATACGCAGTATTTT,CASSQGISSVTDTQYF
-,TRBV28,-,TRBJ2-7,TGTGCCAGCAGTTCCATGTCCTATGGCGAGCAGTACTTC,CASSSMSYGEQYF